One sample yielded the 13 T cell receptor beta chains listed below, sequenced in a study of yellow fever vaccine responses in identical twins. TCRdb reprocessed the RT-PCR reads with MiXCR, giving one entry per CDR3 protein. The table lists more than 10,000 distinct CDR3 sequences, about four fifths of them singletons. The starting material was T cells from blood (PBMCs), unsorted or a sorted subset (not recorded which), obtained before or after yellow fever vaccination (not recorded which). Receptors originate from a woman under 30 who received the yellow fever vaccine.

This clonotype was recorded once. CDR3 coding DNA: TGCGCCAGCAGCCAAGATCGGGAGGGCCGTAAGACCCAGTACTTC. Translated: CASSQDREGRKTQYF. The V call is TRBV4-1, the J call TRBJ2-5; 8 bases are shared with TRBD2. The CDR3 sequence is 15 residues long. V gave up 0 bases and J gave up 6 bases; unmatched junction bases: 6. Germline assignment: CDR1 MGHRA and CDR2 YSYEKL.

The rearrangement uses TRBV28 and TRBJ2-1, with unresolved D. The CDR3 runs to 13 residues. Deletions cut 7 bases from V and 6 bases from J, with 13 bases between. CDR1 and CDR2 from the germline V gene are MDHEN and SYDVKM. Here the CDR3 DNA reads TGTGCCAGCACCCTCCCCAGGAGCAATGAGCAGTTCTTC. This gives the protein CASTLPRSNEQFF.

The chain is built from TRBV2 and TRBJ2-3; no definite D call. The ends were cut back, 6 bases at V and 4 bases at J, with 8 bases in the middle. Germline V gene data show CDR1 as SNHLY and CDR2 as FYNNEI. The CDR3 length is 12 residues. CDR3 sequence: CASSKVADTQYF. Written as DNA, the CDR3 is TGTGCCAGCAGCAAGGTTGCAGATACGCAGTATTTT.

The chain carries TRBV11-1 and TRBJ2-3; perhaps TRBD2 as D (5 bases). Germline CDR1 reads SGHAT; CDR2 reads FQDESV (reference sequence). The CDR3 extends over 15 amino acids. V gave up 1 base and J gave up 0 bases, with 8 bases separating them. The CDR3 sequence is CASSLGGSSTDTQYF. CDR3 bases: TGTGCCAGCAGCTTAGGAGGGAGTAGCACAGATACGCAGTATTTT.

The V gene is TRBV23-1, the J gene TRBJ2-7; D might be TRBD2 (5 bases). TRBV23-1 falls under the ORF class, with uncertain function. The CDR3 runs 15 residues. Trimming pared 3 bases from V and 2 bases from J, leaving 14 bases between. The CDR3 region is CASSHDKLEAYEQYF. CDR3 sequence (DNA): TGCGCCAGCAGTCACGACAAACTGGAGGCCTACGAGCAGTACTTC.

The chain uses TRBV20-1 and TRBJ2-5; tentative D call: TRBD2 (6 bases). The germline V gene encodes CDR1 DFQATT and CDR2 SNEGSKA (reference sequence). The CDR3 loop spans 15 amino acids. The V end lost 6 bases, the J end lost 2 bases, and 19 bases lay between the germline ends. CDR3 DNA sequence: TGCAGTGCCAACGAGATAGGGAGGAGTCAAGAGACCCAGTACTTC. Its protein is CSANEIGRSQETQYF.

The rearrangement uses TRBV12-3 or TRBV12-4 and TRBJ1-5; D ambiguous. Trimming took off 4 bases at V and 3 bases at J, with 7 bases between the two ends. The CDR3 totals 13 residues. CDR3 region: CASSSIDNQPQHF. The CDR3 region has the DNA TGTGCCAGCAGTTCTATAGACAATCAGCCCCAGCATTTT.

The rearrangement links TRBV11-2 to TRBJ1-1; TRBD1 matches at 7 bases. The V gene end was trimmed by 6 bases and the J gene end by 0 bases; junction bases not matched to a gene: 13. The CDR3 is made up of 17 amino acids. Germline-derived CDR1 and CDR2 are SGHAT and FQNNGV. CDR3 DNA sequence: TGTGCCAGCAGACCTGGGACAGCCTCCAGCGTGAACACTGAAGCTTTCTTT. Amino acid sequence: CASRPGTASSVNTEAFF.

The rearrangement links TRBV2 to TRBJ2-5; 7 nucleotides match TRBD2. The CDR3 is made up of 12 amino acids. J lost 5 bases, V lost 8 bases, and 5 bases had no gene match. The germline V gene encodes CDR1 SNHLY and CDR2 FYNNEI. In nucleotides, the CDR3 is TGTGCCAGCGGGGGGGTCTTGGAGACCCAGTACTTC. Its protein is CASGGVLETQYF.

The chain links TRBV7-9 to TRBJ1-1; D might be TRBD1 (5 bases). Trimming pared 7 bases from V and 1 base from J, leaving 13 bases between. Per the germline V gene, CDR1 is SEHNR and CDR2 is FQNEAQ (reference sequence). The CDR3 spans 14 residues. This CDR3 is CASMGGGRNTEAFF. CDR3 nucleotide sequence: TGTGCCAGCATGGGGGGTGGAAGGAACACTGAAGCTTTCTTT.

The CDR3, as DNA: TGTGCCAGCAGCTCGGACAGGGGAGGAGACGAGCAGTACTTC. Translating gives CASSSDRGGDEQYF. The J gene is TRBJ2-7, the V gene TRBV5-6; 9 bases agree with TRBD1. CDR1 is SGHDT, CDR2 YYEEEE, per germline. This CDR3 has 14 residues. Trimming cost V 3 bases and J 5 bases; bases outside gene matches: 6.

V gene TRBV7-9 combines with J gene TRBJ1-1; no clear D gene. Between the trimmed V and J ends, which lost 5 bases and 1 base, there was a span of 14 bases. Germline lookup yields CDR1 SEHNR and CDR2 FQNEAQ (reference sequence). The CDR3 sequence is 15 residues long. CDR3 amino acids: CASSQKTAENTEAFF. The CDR3, as DNA: TGTGCCAGCAGCCAAAAGACGGCGGAGAACACTGAAGCTTTCTTT. The complete variable domain, with remaining parts taken from reference TRBV7-9 and TRBJ1-1, reads DTGVSQNPRHKITKRGQNVTFRCDPISEHNRLYWYRQTLGQGPEFLTYFQNEAQLEKSRLLSDRFSAERPKGSFSTLEIQRTEQGDSAMYLCASSQKTAENTEAFFGQGTRLTVV.

The genes are TRBV7-6 and TRBJ1-1; D possibly corresponds to TRBD1 (6 bases). Trimming removed 1 base at V and 10 bases at J, with 34 bases between. Germline CDR1 and CDR2: SGHVS and FNYEAQ. The CDR3 covers 20 residues. The CDR3 reads CASSLVLGSSGTGAPRAAFF. CDR3 coding DNA: TGTGCCAGCAGCTTAGTGCTAGGTTCGTCAGGGACGGGGGCCCCGCGGGCAGCTTTCTTT.